This TCR beta chain was identified in a study of shared clonotypes between healthy human individuals. Notes on the study in general: Among non-shared clonotypes, generation probabilities were lower than among those shared by all four donors.

The length of the CDR3 is 16 residues. Only Caucasian adults living in Nashville, Tennessee made up the donor group. Turning to this clone: The target antigen is unknown.

Sequencing was performed with immunoSEQ multiplex PCR; in TCRdb, only in-frame clones are kept and a portion is missing. In the table there are around 1.5 million clones, nearly 99% of which are singletons. This sequence joins TRBV21-1 and TRBJ2-3; the table calls TRBD2, which could not be checked here. TRBV21-1 is a listed pseudogene. The receptor was isolated from a man aged 25-45 years in good health. Specimen: naive CD4+ T cells sorted from blood. Specified subset: CD45RA+ positively selected. CDR3 sequence: CASSKGTSGNSDTQYF. DNA of the CDR3: TGTGCCAGCAGCAAAGGGACTAGCGGGAACTCGGATACGCAGTATTTT.